Below, 28 T cell receptor beta chains from the same sample are listed, as sequenced in a study of tumor-infiltrating lymphocytes in localized non-small cell lung cancer. The assay was immunoSEQ multiplex PCR, and TCRdb's table has in-frame clones only and misses some. Altogether over 15,000 clones are present, 69% being singletons, with the ten largest covering approximately 5.4%. The specimen was lung tumor tissue. All receptors derive from a human donor with non-small cell lung cancer.

The V gene is TRBV11-1, the J gene TRBJ2-3; D is unresolved. The V end lost 2 bases, the J end lost 0 bases, and 12 bases lay between the germline ends. This CDR3 is 16 amino acids long. Germline CDR1 is SGHAT and CDR2 is FQDESV (reference sequence). CDR3 in amino acids: CASSLNSGTSTDTQYF. In DNA, the CDR3 is TGTGCCAGCAGCTTAAATTCGGGTACTAGCACAGATACGCAGTATTTT.

The chain couples TRBV7-2 to TRBJ2-1, with a tentative D call TRBD1 (6 bases). The V gene lost 2 bases and the J gene lost 6 bases, with 8 bases spanning the gap. Looked up from germline, CDR1 is SGHTA and CDR2 is FQGNSA. The CDR3 runs 13 residues. The chain's CDR3 is CASSLLQGNEQFF. For the CDR3, the DNA is TGTGCCAGCAGCTTATTACAGGGCAATGAGCAGTTCTTC.

This chain uses TRBV19 with TRBJ2-7, with D perhaps TRBD1 (6 bases). This CDR3 contains 14 residues. Deletions cut 4 bases from V and 2 bases from J, with 12 bases between. Germline V gene sequence: CDR1 LNHDA, CDR2 SQIVND (reference sequence). Here the CDR3 DNA reads TGTGCCAGTAGTAATAATGGACAGCCCTACGAGCAGTACTTC. Translating gives CASSNNGQPYEQYF.

This chain connects TRBV5-1 to TRBJ2-3; 8 bases fit TRBD2. V shed 9 bases and J 4 bases; nucleotides not matched to a gene: 13. This CDR3 is built from 15 residues. Germline CDR1 reads SGHRS; CDR2 reads YFSETQ. CDR3 amino acids: CATSPSGSISDTQYF. The CDR3 DNA follows: TGCGCCACCTCTCCGAGCGGGAGTATCTCAGATACGCAGTATTTT.

J is TRBJ1-5 and V is TRBV7-2; the match to TRBD1 covers 10 bases. Trimming removed 5 bases from V and 7 bases from J; junction bases left unmatched: 11. Per the germline V gene, CDR1 is SGHTA and CDR2 is FQGNSA. The CDR3 sequence is 16 residues long. For the CDR3, the DNA is TGTGCCAGCAGCACATTTAGGGGGGACAGGGGACAGCCCCAGCATTTT. Its translation is CASSTFRGDRGQPQHF.

This chain joins TRBV7-2 and TRBJ2-3, with 8 bases that match TRBD1. The trim removed 1 base at V and 2 bases at J, leaving 2 bases unmatched. The CDR3 contains 15 residues. Germline V CDR1 and CDR2: SGHTA, FQGNSA. CDR3 nucleotides: TGTGCCAGCAGCTTAGGGACAGGGCACACAGATACGCAGTATTTT. The encoded protein is CASSLGTGHTDTQYF.

As regards this clone: One junction end does not reproduce the germline sequence, and a read error may be involved. This chain uses TRBV5-6 with TRBJ2-2; 8 bases are a match to TRBD2. Per germline, CDR1 SGHDT and CDR2 YYEEEE. The CDR3 is made up of 16 amino acids. CDR3 sequence (DNA): TGTGCCAACAGCTTAGGGGCGGGAGGATTCACCGGGGAGCTGTTTTTT. This encodes CANSLGAGGFTGELFF.

The chain employs TRBV6-6 and TRBJ2-6, with 7 nucleotides matching TRBD1. This CDR3 is 13 amino acids long. Germline CDR1 and CDR2: MNHNY and SVGAGI (reference sequence). V was clipped by 6 bases and J by 8 bases; unmatched bases: 4. CDR3 protein: CASSPGQSNVLTF. CDR3 DNA sequence: TGTGCCAGCAGCCCGGGACAGTCCAACGTCCTGACTTTC.

V usage is TRBV4-1 and J usage is TRBJ2-1; no firm D call. The CDR3 has 15 amino acids. Between the trimmed V and J ends, which lost 0 bases and 9 bases, there was a span of 15 bases. Germline CDR1 is MGHRA and CDR2 is YSYEKL. CDR3 sequence (DNA): TGCGCCAGCAGCCAAGAATGGCCATCTCGAGGTGAGCAGTTCTTC. It yields the protein CASSQEWPSRGEQFF.

J is TRBJ2-3 and V is TRBV4-1; D might be TRBD1 (5 bases). V dropped 0 bases and J dropped 5 bases, with 6 bases sitting between them. The CDR3 contains 13 residues. Germline CDR1 MGHRA, CDR2 YSYEKL. This CDR3 is CASSQDRGDTQYF. CDR3 DNA: TGCGCCAGCAGCCAAGATAGGGGAGATACGCAGTATTTT.

This sequence joins TRBV7-6 and TRBJ1-2; 12 bases agree with TRBD1. The CDR3 is 14 amino acids. With V trimmed by 5 bases and J by 8 bases, 6 bases remained unmatched. Per the germline V gene, CDR1 is SGHVS and CDR2 is FNYEAQ. CDR3 amino acids: CASSPTGTGGGYTF. DNA of the CDR3: TGTGCCAGCAGCCCAACCGGGACAGGGGGCGGCTACACCTTC.

The sample holds one count of this clone. The V gene is TRBV5-1, the J gene TRBJ1-2, with D uncertain. The CDR3 has 13 amino acids. V was pared by 4 bases and J by 4 bases, with 11 bases between. CDR1 and CDR2 from the germline V gene are SGHRS and YFSETQ. The CDR3 coding sequence is TGCGCCAGCAGCCCGGACGGAAGCTATGGCTACACCTTC. Its protein product is CASSPDGSYGYTF.

The chain is built from TRBV10-1 and TRBJ2-3; D gene ambiguous. The ends were cut back, 1 base at V and 5 bases at J, with 7 bases in the middle. CDR1 and CDR2 (germline): WNHNN, SYGVQD (reference sequence). CDR3 length: 13 amino acids. The CDR3 sequence: CASSEWAGDTQYF. CDR3 nucleotide sequence: TGCGCCAGCAGTGAGTGGGCAGGAGATACGCAGTATTTT.

The chain is built from TRBV30 and TRBJ1-5, with unresolved D. The CDR3 loop spans 11 amino acids. V was cut by 2 bases and J by 6 bases, with 5 bases left in between. Germline lookup yields CDR1 GTSNPN and CDR2 SVGIG (reference sequence). CDR3 protein: CAWSLGQPQHF. The CDR3 DNA sequence: TGTGCCTGGAGTTTGGGTCAGCCCCAGCATTTT.

Turning to this clone: The missing conserved phenylalanine or tryptophan at the end of this CDR3 makes a read error likely. Because the CDR3's place on the DNA is in doubt, the DNA is left out and the CDR3 is given as listed by TCRdb. J is TRBJ1-1 and V is TRBV10-1. The CDR3 totals 12 residues, both ends included. In germline, CDR1 is WNHNN, CDR2 SYGVQD (reference sequence). The CDR3 protein is CASSELIRGASI.

This chain joins TRBV11-3 and TRBJ1-2; 7 bases line up with TRBD1. Germline loops: CDR1 SGHNT, CDR2 YENEEA. After removal of 5 bases from V and 5 bases from J, the junction contained 8 bases not matched to a gene. The CDR3 has 14 residues. The CDR3 DNA sequence: TGTGCCAGCAGCCAGGGGGAAGTGTCTTATGGCTACACCTTC. Translation gives CASSQGEVSYGYTF.

This clone was detected only a few times. The V gene is TRBV2, the J gene TRBJ2-7; 10 bases agree with TRBD2. With 5 bases clipped from V and 4 bases from J, the junction kept 11 bases outside the gene matches. Germline CDR1 reads SNHLY; CDR2 reads FYNNEI. There are 16 residues in the CDR3. The CDR3 DNA follows: TGTGCCAGCAGTCATATAGCGGGAGGCATAAGGTACGAGCAGTACTTC. It encodes CASSHIAGGIRYEQYF.

This chain uses TRBV18 with TRBJ1-1; no clear D gene. V dropped 0 bases and J dropped 4 bases, with 9 bases sitting between them. This CDR3 comprises 14 residues. Germline CDR1 KGHSH, CDR2 LQKENI. The CDR3 bases are TGTGCCAGCTCACCACCGAGTGGAGGCACTGAAGCTTTCTTT. Amino acid sequence: CASSPPSGGTEAFF.

This chain uses TRBV27 with TRBJ1-1; 8 bases match TRBD1. CDR3 length: 15 residues. V lost 6 bases and J lost 4; bases outside the gene matches: 10. Germline CDR1 and CDR2: MNHEY and SMNVEV (reference sequence). This chain's CDR3 is CASRPSGGGGTEAFF. The CDR3 coding sequence is TGTGCCAGCAGGCCCTCAGGGGGCGGTGGCACTGAAGCTTTCTTT.

The chain couples TRBV10-1 to TRBJ1-3; 7 bases are a match to TRBD1. The J segment lost 0 bases and the V segment lost 5 bases, leaving 10 bases of the junction unmatched. The CDR3 consists of 17 residues. Per germline, CDR1 WNHNN and CDR2 SYGVQD (reference sequence). The CDR3 DNA reads as TGCGCCAGCAGTCCGGACCCAACAGGGGCCTCTGGAAACACCATATATTTT. Protein sequence: CASSPDPTGASGNTIYF.

V and J are TRBV7-9 and TRBJ1-4; D is unclear. The CDR3 has 14 amino acids. V was shortened by 5 bases and J by 0 bases, with 7 bases between the two germline ends. Germline CDR1 and CDR2: SEHNR and FQNEAQ (reference sequence). The CDR3 region has the DNA TGTGCCAGCAGCCTAACCGCAACTAATGAAAAACTGTTTTTT. Translated, it gives CASSLTATNEKLFF.

There are a few counts of this clone. This rearrangement joins TRBV11-1 to TRBJ2-5, with a weak D call TRBD2 (5 bases). The ends were cut back, 0 bases at V and 7 bases at J, with 6 bases in the middle. CDR3 size: 12 residues. Germline CDR1 is SGHAT and CDR2 is FQDESV (reference sequence). The CDR3 coding sequence is TGTGCCAGCAGCTTAGCTGCGGGGACCCAGTACTTC. It encodes CASSLAAGTQYF.

As to this clone: A read error may account for a junction end that differs from germline. The V gene is TRBV7-7, the J gene TRBJ2-5; D is perhaps TRBD2 (6 bases). The length of the CDR3 is 13 residues. Germline V gene data show CDR1 as SSHAT and CDR2 as FNYEAQ (reference sequence). DNA of the CDR3: TGTGCTAGCAGCCCCACCGGGGGAGAGACCCAGTACTTC. The encoded protein is CASSPTGGETQYF.

This rearrangement joins TRBV18 to TRBJ2-5; a possible D gene is TRBD1 (6 bases). Trimming stripped 2 bases from V and 0 bases from J, with 13 bases between. The CDR3 is made up of 16 amino acids. Germline V gives CDR1 KGHSH, CDR2 LQKENI. CDR3 residues: CASSPVGQRYQETQYF. CDR3 sequence (DNA): TGTGCCAGCTCACCAGTGGGACAAAGGTACCAAGAGACCCAGTACTTC. Together with reference TRBV18 and TRBJ2-5, the CDR3 gives the full variable domain: NAGVMQNPRHLVRRRGQEARLRCSPMKGHSHVYWYRQLPEEGLKFMVYLQKENIIDESGMPKERFSAEFPKEGPSILRIQQVVRGDSAAYFCASSPVGQRYQETQYFGPGTRLLVL.

The V call is TRBV13, the J call TRBJ2-2; the match to TRBD1 covers 7 bases. The J segment lost 1 base and the V segment lost 6 bases, leaving 5 bases of the junction unmatched. The CDR3 is made up of 15 amino acids. Germline CDR1 PRHDT, CDR2 FYEKMQ (reference sequence). In DNA, the CDR3 is TGTGCCAGCAGGAAATGGACAGGGAACACCGGGGAGCTGTTTTTT. Its translation is CASRKWTGNTGELFF.

This clone was counted between two and nine times. V and J are TRBV6-6 and TRBJ1-2; 7 nucleotides match TRBD1. The germline CDR1 and CDR2 sequences are MNHNY and SVGAGI (reference sequence). The CDR3 spans 13 residues. The V gene end was trimmed by 2 bases and the J gene end by 8 bases; junction bases not matched to a gene: 5. CDR3 residues: CASSYHRQGGYTF. In nucleotides, the CDR3 is TGTGCCAGCAGTTACCATCGACAGGGAGGCTACACCTTC.

This clone came up once. The CDR3 loop is CASSRPGTVNYGYTF. CDR3 in DNA: TGTGCCAGCAGCCGACCCGGGACAGTAAACTATGGCTACACCTTC. This chain joins TRBV11-2 and TRBJ1-2; TRBD1 matches 7 bases. The CDR3 sequence is 15 residues long. V lost 5 bases, J lost 2 bases, and 8 bases stayed unmatched. The germline V gene has CDR1 SGHAT and CDR2 FQNNGV.

The chain uses TRBV5-5 and TRBJ1-2; 9 positions agree with TRBD1. V was pared by 4 bases and J by 2 bases, with 9 bases of the junction left unmatched. Germline values: CDR1 SGHKS, CDR2 YYEKEE (reference sequence). This CDR3 is 16 amino acids long. The CDR3 loop reads CASSRDRDSLNYGYTF. Here the CDR3 DNA reads TGTGCCAGCAGCAGGGACAGGGATTCCCTAAACTATGGCTACACCTTC. The entire variable domain, with the rest obtained from reference TRBV5-5 and TRBJ1-2, is as follows: DAGVTQSPTHLIKTRGQQVTLRCSPISGHKSVSWYQQVLGQGPQFIFQYYEKEERGRGNFPDRFSARQFPNYSSELNVNALLLGDSALYLCASSRDRDSLNYGYTFGSGTRLTVV.